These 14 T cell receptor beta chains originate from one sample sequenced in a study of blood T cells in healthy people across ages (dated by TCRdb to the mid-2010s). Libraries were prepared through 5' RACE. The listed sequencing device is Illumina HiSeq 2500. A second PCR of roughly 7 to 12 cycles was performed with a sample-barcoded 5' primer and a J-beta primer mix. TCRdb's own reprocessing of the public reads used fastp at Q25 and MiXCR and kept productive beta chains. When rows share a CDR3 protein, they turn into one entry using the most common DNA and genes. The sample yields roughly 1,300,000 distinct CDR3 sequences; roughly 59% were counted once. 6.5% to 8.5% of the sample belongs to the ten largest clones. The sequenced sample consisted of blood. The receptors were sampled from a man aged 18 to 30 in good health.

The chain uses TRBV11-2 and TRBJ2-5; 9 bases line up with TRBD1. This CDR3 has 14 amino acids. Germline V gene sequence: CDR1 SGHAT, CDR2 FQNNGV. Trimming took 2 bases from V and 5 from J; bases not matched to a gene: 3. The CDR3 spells CASSLRTGDETQYF. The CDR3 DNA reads TGTGCCAGCAGCTTAAGGACAGGGGACGAGACCCAGTACTTC.

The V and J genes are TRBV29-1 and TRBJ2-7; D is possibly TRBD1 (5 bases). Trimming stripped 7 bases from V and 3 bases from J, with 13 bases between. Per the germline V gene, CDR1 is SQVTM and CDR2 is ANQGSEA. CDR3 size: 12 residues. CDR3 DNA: TGCAGCGGGGGCAGGGTGGGCTACGAGCAGTACTTC. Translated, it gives CSGGRVGYEQYF.

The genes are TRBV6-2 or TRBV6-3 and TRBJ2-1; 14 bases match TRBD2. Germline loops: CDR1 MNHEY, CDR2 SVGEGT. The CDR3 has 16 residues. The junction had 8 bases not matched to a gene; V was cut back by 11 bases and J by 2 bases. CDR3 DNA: TGTGCCGGCGCAGAGACTAGCGGGGGGGCCTACAATGAGCAGTTCTTC. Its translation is CAGAETSGGAYNEQFF.

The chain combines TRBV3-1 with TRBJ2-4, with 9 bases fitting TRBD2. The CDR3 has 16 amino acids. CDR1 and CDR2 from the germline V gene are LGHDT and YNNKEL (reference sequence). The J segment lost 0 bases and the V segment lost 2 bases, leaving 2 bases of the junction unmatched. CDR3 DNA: TGTGCCAGCAGCCAATTAGCGGGAGAAGCCAAAAACATTCAGTACTTC. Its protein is CASSQLAGEAKNIQYF.

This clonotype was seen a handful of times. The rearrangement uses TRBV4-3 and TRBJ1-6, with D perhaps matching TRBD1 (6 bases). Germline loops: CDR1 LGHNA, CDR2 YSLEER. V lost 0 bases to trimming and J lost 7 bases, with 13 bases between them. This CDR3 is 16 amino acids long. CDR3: CASSQDRARGNSPLHF. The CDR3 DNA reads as TGCGCCAGCAGCCAAGATAGGGCCAGGGGCAATTCACCCCTCCACTTT.

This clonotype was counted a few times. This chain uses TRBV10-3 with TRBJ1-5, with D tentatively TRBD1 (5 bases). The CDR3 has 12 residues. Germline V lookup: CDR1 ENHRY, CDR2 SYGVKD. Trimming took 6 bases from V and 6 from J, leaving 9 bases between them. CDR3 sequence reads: CAISDDSQPQHF. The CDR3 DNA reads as TGTGCCATCAGCGATGACAGTCAGCCCCAGCATTTT.

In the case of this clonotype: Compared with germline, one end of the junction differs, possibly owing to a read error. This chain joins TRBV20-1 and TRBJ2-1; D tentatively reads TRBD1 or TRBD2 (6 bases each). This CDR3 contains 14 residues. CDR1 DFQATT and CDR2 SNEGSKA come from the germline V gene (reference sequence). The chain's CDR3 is CSARDLSGAYEQFF. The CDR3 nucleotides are TGCAGCGCTAGAGACCTTTCGGGGGCCTATGAGCAGTTCTTC.

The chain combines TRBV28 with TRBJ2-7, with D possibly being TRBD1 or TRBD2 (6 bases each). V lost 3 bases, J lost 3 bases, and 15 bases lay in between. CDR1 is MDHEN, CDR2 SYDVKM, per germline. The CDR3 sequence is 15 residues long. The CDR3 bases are TGTGCCAGCAGTTTGACGGGGGCGGGTTTCTACGAGCAGTACTTC. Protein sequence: CASSLTGAGFYEQYF.

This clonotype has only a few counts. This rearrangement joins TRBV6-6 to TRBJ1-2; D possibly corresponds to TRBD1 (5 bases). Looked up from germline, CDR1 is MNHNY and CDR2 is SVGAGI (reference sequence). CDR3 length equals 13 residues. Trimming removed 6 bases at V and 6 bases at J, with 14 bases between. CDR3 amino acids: CASRGRHTNGYTF. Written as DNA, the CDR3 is TGTGCCAGCAGGGGACGGCACACTAATGGCTACACCTTC.

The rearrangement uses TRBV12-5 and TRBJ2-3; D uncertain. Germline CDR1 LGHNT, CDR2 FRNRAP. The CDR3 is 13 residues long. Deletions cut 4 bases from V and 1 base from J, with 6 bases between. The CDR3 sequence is CASGSLGTDTQYF. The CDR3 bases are TGTGCTAGTGGTTCCCTGGGCACAGATACGCAGTATTTT.

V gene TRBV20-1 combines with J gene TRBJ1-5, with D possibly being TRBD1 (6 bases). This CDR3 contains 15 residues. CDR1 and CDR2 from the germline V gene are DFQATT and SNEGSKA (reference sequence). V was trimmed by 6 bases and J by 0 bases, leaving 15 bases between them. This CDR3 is CSAGRQAASNQPQHF. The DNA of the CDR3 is TGCAGTGCAGGTCGACAGGCCGCTAGCAATCAGCCCCAGCATTTT.

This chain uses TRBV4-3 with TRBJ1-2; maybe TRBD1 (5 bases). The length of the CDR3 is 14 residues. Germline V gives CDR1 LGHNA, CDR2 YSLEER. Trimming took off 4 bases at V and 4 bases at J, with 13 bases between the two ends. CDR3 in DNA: TGCGCCAGCAGCCCCGTAGGACATAGCTATGGCTACACCTTC. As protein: CASSPVGHSYGYTF.

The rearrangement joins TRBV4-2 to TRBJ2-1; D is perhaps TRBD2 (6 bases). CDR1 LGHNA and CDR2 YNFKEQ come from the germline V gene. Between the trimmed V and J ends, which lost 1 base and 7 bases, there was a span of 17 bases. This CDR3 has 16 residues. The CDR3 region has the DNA TGTGCCAGCAGCCAAGTAACGGGAGTGGCCATTAATGAGCAGTTCTTC. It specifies CASSQVTGVAINEQFF.

The CDR3 DNA reads as TGCGCCAGCACAGGACAGATTCAAGAGACCCAGTACTTC. Its protein product is CASTGQIQETQYF. The chain couples TRBV10-2 to TRBJ2-5; D might be TRBD1 (6 bases). This CDR3 spans 13 amino acids. Trimming took 7 bases from V and 2 from J, leaving 11 bases between them. Germline V gives CDR1 WSHSY, CDR2 SAAADI.